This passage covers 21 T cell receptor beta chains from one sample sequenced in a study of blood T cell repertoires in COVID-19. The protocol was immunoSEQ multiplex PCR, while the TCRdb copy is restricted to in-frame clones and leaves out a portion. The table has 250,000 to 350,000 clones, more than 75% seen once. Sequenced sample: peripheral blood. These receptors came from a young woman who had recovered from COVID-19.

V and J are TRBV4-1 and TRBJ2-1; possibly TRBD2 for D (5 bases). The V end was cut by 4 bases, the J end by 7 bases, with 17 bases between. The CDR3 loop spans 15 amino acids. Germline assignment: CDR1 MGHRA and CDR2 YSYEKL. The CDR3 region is CASSRGPQSTNEQFF. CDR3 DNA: TGCGCCAGCAGCCGAGGGCCTCAATCTACAAATGAGCAGTTCTTC.

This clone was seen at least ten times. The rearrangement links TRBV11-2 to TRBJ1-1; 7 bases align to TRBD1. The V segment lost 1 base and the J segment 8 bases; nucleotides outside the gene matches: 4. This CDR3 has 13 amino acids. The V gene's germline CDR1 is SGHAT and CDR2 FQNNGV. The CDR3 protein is CASSLGGQSEAFF. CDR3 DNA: TGTGCCAGCAGCTTAGGGGGACAGTCCGAAGCTTTCTTT.

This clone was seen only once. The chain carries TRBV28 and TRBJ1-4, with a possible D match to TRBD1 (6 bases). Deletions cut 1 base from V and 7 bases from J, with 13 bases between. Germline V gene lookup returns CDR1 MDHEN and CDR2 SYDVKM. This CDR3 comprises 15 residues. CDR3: CASSLLGVRGEKLFF. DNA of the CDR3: TGTGCCAGCAGTTTATTAGGGGTCAGGGGTGAAAAACTGTTTTTT. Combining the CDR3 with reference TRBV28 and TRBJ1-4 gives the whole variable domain DVKVTQSSRYLVKRTGEKVFLECVQDMDHENMFWYRQDPGLGLRLIYFSYDVKMKEKGDIPEGYSVSREKKERFSLILESASTNQTSMYLCASSLLGVRGEKLFFGSGTQLSVL.

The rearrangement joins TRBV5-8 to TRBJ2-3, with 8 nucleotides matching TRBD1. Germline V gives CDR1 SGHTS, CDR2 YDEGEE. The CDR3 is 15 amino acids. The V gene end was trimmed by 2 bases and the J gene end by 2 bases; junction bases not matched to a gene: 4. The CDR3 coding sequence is TGTGCCAGCAGCTTCCGGACAGGGTACACAGATACGCAGTATTTT. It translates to CASSFRTGYTDTQYF.

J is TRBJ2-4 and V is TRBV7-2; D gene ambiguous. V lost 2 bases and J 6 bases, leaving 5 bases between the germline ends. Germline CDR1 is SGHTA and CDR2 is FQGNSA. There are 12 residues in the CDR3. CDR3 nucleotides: TGTGCCAGCAGCTTAAGAGGAAACATTCAGTACTTC. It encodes CASSLRGNIQYF. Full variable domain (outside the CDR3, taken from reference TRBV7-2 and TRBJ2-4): GAGVSQSPSNKVTEKGKDVELRCDPISGHTALYWYRQSLGQGLEFLIYFQGNSAPDKSGLPSDRFSAERTGGSVSTLTIQRTQQEDSAVYLCASSLRGNIQYFGAGTRLSVL.

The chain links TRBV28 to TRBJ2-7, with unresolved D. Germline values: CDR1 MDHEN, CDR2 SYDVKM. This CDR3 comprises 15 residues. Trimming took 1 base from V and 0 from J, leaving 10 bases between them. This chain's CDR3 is CASSLFRANSYEQYF. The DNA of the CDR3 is TGTGCCAGCAGTTTATTCCGCGCGAACTCCTACGAGCAGTACTTC.

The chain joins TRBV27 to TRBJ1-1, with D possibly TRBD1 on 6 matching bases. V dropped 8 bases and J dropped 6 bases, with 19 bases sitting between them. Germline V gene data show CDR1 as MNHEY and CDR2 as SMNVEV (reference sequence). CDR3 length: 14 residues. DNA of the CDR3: TGTGCCAGCTGGGCGGGGGCGTTGGCCTCTGAAGCTTTCTTT. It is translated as CASWAGALASEAFF.

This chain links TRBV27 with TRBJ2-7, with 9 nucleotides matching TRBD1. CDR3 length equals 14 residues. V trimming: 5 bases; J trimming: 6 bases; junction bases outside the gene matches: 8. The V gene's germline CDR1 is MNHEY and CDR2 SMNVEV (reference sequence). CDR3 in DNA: TGTGCCAGCAGTCCCGGGACAGGGCTTACCGAGCAGTACTTC. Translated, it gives CASSPGTGLTEQYF.

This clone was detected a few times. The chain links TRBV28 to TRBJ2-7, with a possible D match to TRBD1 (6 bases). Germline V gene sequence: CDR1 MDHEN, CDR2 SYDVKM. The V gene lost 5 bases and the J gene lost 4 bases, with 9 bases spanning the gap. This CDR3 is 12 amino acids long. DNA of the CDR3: TGTGCCAGCAGTGCTACAGGGTACGAGCAGTACTTC. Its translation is CASSATGYEQYF.

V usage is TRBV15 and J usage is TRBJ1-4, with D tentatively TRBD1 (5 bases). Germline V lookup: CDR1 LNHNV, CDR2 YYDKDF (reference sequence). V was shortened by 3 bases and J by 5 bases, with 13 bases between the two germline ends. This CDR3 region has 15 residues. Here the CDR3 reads CATSSLGAKNEKLFF. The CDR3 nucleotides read TGTGCCACCAGCAGCCTAGGGGCTAAAAATGAAAAACTGTTTTTT.

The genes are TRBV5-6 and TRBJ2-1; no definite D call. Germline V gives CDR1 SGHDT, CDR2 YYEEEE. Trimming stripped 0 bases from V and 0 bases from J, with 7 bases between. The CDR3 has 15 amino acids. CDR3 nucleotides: TGTGCCAGCAGCTTGGACCCCAGCTCCTACAATGAGCAGTTCTTC. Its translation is CASSLDPSSYNEQFF.

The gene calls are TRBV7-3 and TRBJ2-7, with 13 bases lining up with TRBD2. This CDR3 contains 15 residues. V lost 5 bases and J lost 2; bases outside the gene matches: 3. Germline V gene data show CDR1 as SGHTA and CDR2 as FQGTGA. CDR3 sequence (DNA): TGTGCCAGCAGCCCCGGGACTAGCGGGACCTACGAGCAGTACTTC. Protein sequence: CASSPGTSGTYEQYF.

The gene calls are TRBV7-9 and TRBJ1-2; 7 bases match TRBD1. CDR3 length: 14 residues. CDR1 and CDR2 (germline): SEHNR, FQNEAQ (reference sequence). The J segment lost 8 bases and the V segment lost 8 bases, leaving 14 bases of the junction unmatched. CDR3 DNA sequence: TGTGCCAGCCGGGACAGACCCCCGGAGTGGGGCTACACCTTC. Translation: CASRDRPPEWGYTF.

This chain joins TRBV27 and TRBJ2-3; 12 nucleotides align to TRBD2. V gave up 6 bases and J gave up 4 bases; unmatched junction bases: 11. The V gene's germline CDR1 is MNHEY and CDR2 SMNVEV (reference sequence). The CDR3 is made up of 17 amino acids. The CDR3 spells CASSFRPLAGGADTQYF. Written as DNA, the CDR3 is TGTGCCAGCAGCTTTCGACCACTAGCGGGGGGCGCAGATACGCAGTATTTT.

For the CDR3, the DNA is TGTGCCAGCAGTTTAACAGGGAACTATGGCTACACCTTC. Protein product: CASSLTGNYGYTF. This chain links TRBV27 with TRBJ1-2; D may be TRBD1 (6 bases). Germline lookup yields CDR1 MNHEY and CDR2 SMNVEV (reference sequence). V gave up 2 bases and J gave up 2 bases, with 6 bases separating them. The CDR3 has 13 amino acids.

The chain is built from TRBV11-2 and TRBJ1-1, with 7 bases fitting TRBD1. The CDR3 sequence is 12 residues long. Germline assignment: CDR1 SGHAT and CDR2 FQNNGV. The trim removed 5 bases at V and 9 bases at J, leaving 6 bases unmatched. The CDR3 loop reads CASSPQGQKAFF. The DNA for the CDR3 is TGTGCCAGCAGCCCCCAGGGACAGAAAGCTTTCTTT. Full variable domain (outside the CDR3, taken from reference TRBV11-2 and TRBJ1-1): EAGVAQSPRYKIIEKRQSVAFWCNPISGHATLYWYQQILGQGPKLLIQFQNNGVVDDSQLPKDRFSAERLKGVDSTLKIQPAKLEDSAVYLCASSPQGQKAFFGQGTRLTVV.

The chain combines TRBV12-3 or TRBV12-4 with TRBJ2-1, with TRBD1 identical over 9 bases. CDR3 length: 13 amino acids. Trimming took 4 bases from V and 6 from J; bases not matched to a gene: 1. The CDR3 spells CASSSGQGNEQFF. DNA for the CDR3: TGTGCCAGCAGTTCGGGACAGGGCAATGAGCAGTTCTTC.

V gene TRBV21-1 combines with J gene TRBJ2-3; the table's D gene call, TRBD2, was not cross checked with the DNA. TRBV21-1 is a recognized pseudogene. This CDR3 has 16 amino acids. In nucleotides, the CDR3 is TGTGCCAGCAGCTCACGGACTAGCGGGAGTGTAGATACGCAGTATTTT. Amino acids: CASSSRTSGSVDTQYF.

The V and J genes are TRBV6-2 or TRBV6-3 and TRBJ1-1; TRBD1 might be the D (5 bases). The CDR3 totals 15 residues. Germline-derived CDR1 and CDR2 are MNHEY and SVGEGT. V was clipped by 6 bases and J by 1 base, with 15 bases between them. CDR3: CASSSFTQGNTEAFF. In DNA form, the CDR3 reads TGTGCCAGCAGCTCATTTACGCAGGGGAACACTGAAGCTTTCTTT.

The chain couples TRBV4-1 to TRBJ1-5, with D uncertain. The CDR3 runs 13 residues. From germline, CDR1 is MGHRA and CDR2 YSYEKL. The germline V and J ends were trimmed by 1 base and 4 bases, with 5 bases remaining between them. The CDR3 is CASSQGGNQPQHF. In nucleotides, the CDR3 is TGCGCCAGCAGCCAAGGAGGGAATCAGCCCCAGCATTTT.

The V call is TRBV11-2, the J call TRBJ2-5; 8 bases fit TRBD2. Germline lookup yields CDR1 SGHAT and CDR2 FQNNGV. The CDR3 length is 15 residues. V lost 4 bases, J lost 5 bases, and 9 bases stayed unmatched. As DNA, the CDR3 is TGTGCCAGCAGCTCATATACGGGGGGGCCGGAGACCCAGTACTTC. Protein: CASSSYTGGPETQYF.